Sequencing of this TCR beta chain was carried out in a study of cytomegalovirus exposure and HLA in healthy donors. Notes on this clone: The target antigen is unknown.

PCR employed 60 Vbeta and 13 Jbeta primers. Sequenced by immunoSEQ multiplex PCR; TCRdb stores in-frame clones only, minus some. Among about 250,000 clones listed, 75% to 90% were seen once. General observations from the study: There were some V segments, including TRBV6-2 and TRBV6-3, excluded as indistinguishable.

The germline V gene encodes CDR1 LNHDA and CDR2 SQIVND (reference sequence). CDR3 length: 14 residues. V was trimmed by 4 bases and J by 3 bases, leaving 13 bases between them. This receptor was taken from a girl aged 2-10 years in good health and CMV-seronegative. Input material: PBMCs. The V call is TRBV19, the J call TRBJ2-7, with D possibly being TRBD1 (7 bases). CDR3 sequence: CASSTRDSIYEQYF. CDR3 in DNA: TGTGCCAGTAGTACGCGGGACAGTATCTACGAGCAGTACTTC.